What follows are 20 T cell receptor beta chains derived from one specimen sequenced in a study of blood T cell repertoires in COVID-19. This table comes from immunoSEQ multiplex PCR, and its TCRdb copy is limited to in-frame clones, with some not included. The table lists about 110,000 clones, about 85% of them singletons, with approximately 1.5% in the top ten. Sequenced material: peripheral blood. Receptors originate from a man aged 35-49 years with acute or convalescent COVID-19.

The chain has TRBV2 and TRBJ1-1; D perhaps matches TRBD1 (6 bases). Deletions cut 6 bases from V and 1 base from J, with 9 bases between. The CDR3 loop spans 13 amino acids. Germline values: CDR1 SNHLY, CDR2 FYNNEI. The CDR3 is CASREQGNTEAFF. The CDR3 DNA is TGTGCCAGCAGGGAACAGGGGAACACTGAAGCTTTCTTT. Based on the CDR3 plus reference TRBV2 and TRBJ1-1, the full variable domain is EPEVTQTPSHQVTQMGQEVILRCVPISNHLYFYWYRQILGQKVEFLVSFYNNEISEKSEIFDDQFSVERPDGSNFTLKIRSTKLEDSAMYFCASREQGNTEAFFGQGTRLTVV.

This clone came up once. The chain carries TRBV29-1 and TRBJ2-4; possibly TRBD2 for D (5 bases). Trimming shortened V by 4 bases and J by 0 bases, and 7 bases separated the two germline ends. The CDR3 sequence is 13 residues long. Germline CDR1 SQVTM, CDR2 ANQGSEA. CDR3 nucleotide sequence: TGCAGCGTTGGAGGACTAGCCAAAAACATTCAGTACTTC. Its protein product is CSVGGLAKNIQYF.

This clone was counted only a few times. At the DNA level, this CDR3 is encoded by other sequences in the same sample as well. The J gene is TRBJ2-1, the V gene TRBV5-4; unclear D gene. The CDR3 length is 13 residues. Germline V gene lookup returns CDR1 SGHNT and CDR2 YYREEE (reference sequence). Trimming left V 0 bases short and J 4 bases short, with 5 bases between. CDR3 DNA sequence: TGTGCCAGCAGCTTGGCCCTATACAATGAGCAGTTCTTC. Amino acid sequence: CASSLALYNEQFF.

This chain connects TRBV19 to TRBJ2-7, with 8 bases lining up with TRBD2. From germline, CDR1 is LNHDA and CDR2 SQIVND (reference sequence). With V trimmed by 3 bases and J by 2 bases, 6 bases remained unmatched. The CDR3 is made up of 15 amino acids. As DNA, the CDR3 is TGTGCCAGTAGTATTAGGGTAGCGGGGCCCTACGAGCAGTACTTC. This gives the protein CASSIRVAGPYEQYF. Complete variable domain (other parts from reference TRBV19 and TRBJ2-7): DGGITQSPKYLFRKEGQNVTLSCEQNLNHDAMYWYRQDPGQGLRLIYYSQIVNDFQKGDIAEGYSVSREKKESFPLTVTSAQKNPTAFYLCASSIRVAGPYEQYFGPGTRLTVT.

The CDR3 nucleotides are TGTGCCAGTAGTCAAGTCCCGGGAACCAGCACAGATACGCAGTATTTT. Translated: CASSQVPGTSTDTQYF. The chain has TRBV19 and TRBJ2-3; TRBD2 might be the D (5 bases). CDR3 length: 16 amino acids. V was pared by 5 bases and J by 0 bases, with 15 bases between. Germline V CDR1 and CDR2: LNHDA, SQIVND (reference sequence).

The chain has TRBV29-1 and TRBJ2-1, with 8 bases lining up with TRBD2. The CDR3 length is 13 residues. Germline CDR1 is SQVTM and CDR2 is ANQGSEA. The ends lost 4 bases at V and 7 bases at J; junction bases unmatched: 6. CDR3 sequence reads: CSVVVGLVNEQFF. CDR3 coding DNA: TGCAGCGTTGTGGTGGGACTAGTGAATGAGCAGTTCTTC.

The table lists this clone with a count of one. The rearrangement links TRBV19 to TRBJ1-2; TRBD1 matches at 7 bases. In germline, CDR1 is LNHDA, CDR2 SQIVND (reference sequence). V lost 5 bases and J lost 3; bases outside the gene matches: 9. This CDR3 spans 15 amino acids. The CDR3 DNA reads TGTGCCAGTAGTCTCCGATGGGACAGTGACTATGGCTACACCTTC. This codes for CASSLRWDSDYGYTF.

This sequence joins TRBV7-6 and TRBJ1-1; TRBD1 matches at 8 bases. J was trimmed by 2 bases and V by 4 bases; bases with no gene match: 6. The V gene's germline CDR1 is SGHVS and CDR2 FNYEAQ. The CDR3 contains 15 residues. The CDR3: CASSSTTGVNTEAFF. As DNA, the CDR3 is TGTGCCAGCAGCTCTACGACAGGGGTTAACACTGAAGCTTTCTTT.

The chain is built from TRBV4-1 and TRBJ2-3; 13 nucleotides match TRBD2. The CDR3 consists of 17 residues. V lost 4 bases and J lost 0; bases outside the gene matches: 4. Germline CDR1 and CDR2: MGHRA and YSYEKL. DNA for the CDR3: TGCGCCAGCAGCCGGGGACTAGCGGGGTCTAGCACAGATACGCAGTATTTT. Protein product: CASSRGLAGSSTDTQYF.

The chain has TRBV6-5 and TRBJ2-1, with TRBD2 identical over 12 bases. V shed 6 bases, J shed 10 bases, and the junction held 10 bases outside the gene matches. Germline V gene data show CDR1 as MNHEY and CDR2 as SVGAGI. The length of the CDR3 is 15 residues. CDR3: CASSIRTSGTGEQFF. The DNA for the CDR3 is TGTGCCAGCAGCATTCGGACTAGCGGGACGGGGGAGCAGTTCTTC.

J is TRBJ2-6 and V is TRBV10-2; D gene uncertain. This CDR3 is built from 16 residues. Between the trimmed V and J ends, which lost 2 bases and 4 bases, there was a span of 12 bases. Germline CDR1 is WSHSY and CDR2 is SAAADI. CDR3 residues: CASSEPGGRGANVLTF. Here the CDR3 DNA reads TGCGCCAGCAGTGAGCCGGGTGGTCGGGGGGCCAACGTCCTGACTTTC.

The table lists this clone with a count of one. The CDR3 sequence is CASSQLTSVSYEQYF. The CDR3 region has the DNA TGTGCCAGCAGCCAACTTACTAGCGTCTCCTACGAGCAGTACTTC. J is TRBJ2-7 and V is TRBV3-1 (or the pseudogene TRBV3-2); the match to TRBD2 covers 7 bases. This CDR3 contains 15 residues. V gave up 2 bases and J gave up 0 bases; unmatched junction bases: 4. The germline V gene encodes CDR1 LGHDT and CDR2 YNNKEL (reference sequence).

The chain carries TRBV11-2 and TRBJ2-1, with D perhaps TRBD2 (5 bases). Per germline, CDR1 SGHAT and CDR2 FQNNGV. The CDR3 is 13 amino acids. The V and J ends lost 0 bases and 12 bases respectively, with 12 bases between them. The DNA of the CDR3 is TGTGCCAGCAGCTTAGATACGACTATCCGGCAGTTCTTC. It is translated as CASSLDTTIRQFF.

CDR3 sequence: CASSFGDRATDTQYF. For the CDR3, the DNA is TGTGCCAGCAGCTTCGGGGACAGGGCGACAGATACGCAGTATTTT. The chain joins TRBV11-1 to TRBJ2-3; 9 positions match TRBD1. The germline CDR1 and CDR2 sequences are SGHAT and FQDESV (reference sequence). The ends lost 3 bases at V and 3 bases at J; junction bases unmatched: 4. The CDR3 totals 15 residues.

The table lists this clone with a few counts. The V gene is TRBV5-1, the J gene TRBJ2-5; TRBD1 matches at 7 bases. Germline trimming cut 0 bases from V and 4 bases from J; bases unmatched to any gene: 3. Germline CDR1 reads SGHRS; CDR2 reads YFSETQ. This CDR3 has 14 amino acids. The CDR3 protein is CASSLGDRAETQYF. CDR3 nucleotides: TGCGCCAGCAGCTTGGGTGACAGGGCAGAGACCCAGTACTTC.

This rearrangement joins TRBV5-4 to TRBJ2-1; 7 positions agree with TRBD2. Germline V gene sequence: CDR1 SGHNT, CDR2 YYREEE (reference sequence). The CDR3 runs to 15 residues. The junction had 9 bases not matched to a gene; V was cut back by 3 bases and J by 6 bases. Written as DNA, the CDR3 is TGTGCCAGCAGCTCGTCGGGACGGGGGGTCAATGAGCAGTTCTTC. Residues: CASSSSGRGVNEQFF.

The chain uses TRBV20-1 and TRBJ1-6; D is perhaps TRBD1 (6 bases). Germline-derived CDR1 and CDR2 are DFQATT and SNEGSKA (reference sequence). CDR3 length equals 15 residues. Trimming removed 3 bases at V and 3 bases at J, with 12 bases between. CDR3 protein: CSASRGAVYNSPLHF. The CDR3 DNA is TGCAGTGCTAGTCGGGGGGCTGTCTATAATTCACCCCTCCACTTT.

The rearrangement joins TRBV28 to TRBJ2-7, with a weak D call TRBD2 (5 bases). Germline lookup yields CDR1 MDHEN and CDR2 SYDVKM. The CDR3 extends over 14 amino acids. Trimming shortened V by 2 bases and J by 7 bases, and 15 bases separated the two germline ends. This chain's CDR3 is CASSLGLLPGEQYF. The CDR3 bases are TGTGCCAGCAGTTTAGGTCTCCTCCCGGGGGAGCAGTACTTC.

J is TRBJ2-1 and V is TRBV3-1 (or the pseudogene TRBV3-2); the D gene is possibly TRBD2 (6 bases). The germline V gene encodes CDR1 LGHDT and CDR2 YNNKEL (reference sequence). V shed 1 base and J shed 8 bases, with 12 bases lying between them. This CDR3 has 14 amino acids. CDR3 loop: CASSQGTNHDEQFF. DNA of the CDR3: TGTGCCAGCAGCCAAGGGACTAATCATGATGAGCAGTTCTTC.

The gene calls are TRBV29-1 and TRBJ2-3; 14 bases line up with TRBD2. The CDR3 covers 16 residues. The V and J ends lost 4 bases and 1 base, in that order; junction bases with no gene match: 4. In germline, CDR1 is SQVTM, CDR2 ANQGSEA. The CDR3 nucleotides are TGCAGCGTTGGGGGACTAGCGGGGGAGGGCACAGATACGCAGTATTTT. As protein: CSVGGLAGEGTDTQYF.